This TCR beta chain appears in the sequencing data of a study of glioma-infiltrating T cells. Study conclusions and caveats: Tissue-blood divergence was below expectation in non-neoplastic patients, above in gliomas.

In this sample, this clonotype turned up a few times. Its antigen is undetermined. The iRepertoire nested amplicon-rescue multiplex PCR amplified TCR alpha and beta CDR3s from RNA. TCRdb recomputed calls from the multiplex PCR reads with MiXCR, one row per CDR3 protein. The sample comprises about 410,000 distinct CDR3 sequences, roughly 41% of which are singletons, and more than 10% rests with the top ten. The sample comprised glioma tissue, nonneoplastic brain tissue, or PBMCs (not recorded which). The TCR originated in a human donor with low-grade glioma or glioblastoma, undergoing nonglioma brain surgery, or in good health (not recorded which).

The CDR3 loop is CASSQIPEDTQYF. For the CDR3, the DNA is TGTGCCAGCAGCCAGATCCCGGAGGATACGCAGTATTTT. The chain couples TRBV7-6 to TRBJ2-3; D gene uncertain. V was shortened by 5 bases and J by 6 bases, with 12 bases between the two germline ends. Per the germline V gene, CDR1 is SGHVS and CDR2 is FNYEAQ. The CDR3 contains 13 residues.